Below are 2 T cell receptor beta chains sequenced from a single sample in a study of T cell responses to AZD1222 COVID-19 vaccine. TCRdb's table, derived via immunoSEQ multiplex PCR, lists solely in-frame clones and lacks some. The profile shows around 120,000 clones, nearly 90% of them singletons. The source was peripheral blood, collected on day 0 of AZD1222 vaccination. The origin of the receptors is an adult in good health.

The gene calls are TRBV3-1 (or the pseudogene TRBV3-2) and TRBJ2-7; 8 bases are a match to TRBD1. Per the germline V gene, CDR1 is LGHDT and CDR2 is YNNKEL (reference sequence). This CDR3 spans 13 amino acids. V shed 7 bases and J 3 bases; nucleotides not matched to a gene: 5. CDR3 sequence reads: CASTLGQGYEQYF. The CDR3 DNA sequence: TGTGCCAGCACCCTCGGACAGGGCTACGAGCAGTACTTC.

This clone has more than one count but fewer than ten. The gene calls are TRBV19 and TRBJ2-7; TRBD2 agrees at 8 bases. The CDR3 sequence is 16 residues long. Trimming removed 6 bases from V and 0 bases from J; junction bases left unmatched: 10. Germline assignment: CDR1 LNHDA and CDR2 SQIVND (reference sequence). CDR3 amino acids: CASRRTLADSSYEQYF. As DNA, the CDR3 is TGTGCCAGTAGAAGAACACTAGCGGACAGCTCCTACGAGCAGTACTTC.